These 5 T cell receptor beta chains originate from one sample sequenced in a study of blood T cell repertoires in COVID-19. The assay was immunoSEQ multiplex PCR, and TCRdb's table has in-frame clones only and misses some. The data contain 90,000 or so clones, approximately 91% of them singletons. The sample was peripheral blood. These TCRs come from a human donor with active COVID-19. The donor label of this sample is uncertain.

The chain links TRBV3-1 (or the pseudogene TRBV3-2) to TRBJ2-5; 11 bases are shared with TRBD2. The CDR3 contains 17 residues. Unmatched junction bases numbered 12, after V lost 5 bases and J lost 4 bases. CDR1 and CDR2 from the germline V gene are LGHDT and YNNKEL (reference sequence). In DNA form, the CDR3 reads TGTGCCAGCAGCAGTTGGTCGGGGACTAGCGGAGGAGAGACCCAGTACTTC. It encodes CASSSWSGTSGGETQYF.

This rearrangement joins TRBV3-1 (or the pseudogene TRBV3-2) to TRBJ2-1; 8 bases align to TRBD1. Germline V gene data show CDR1 as LGHDT and CDR2 as YNNKEL (reference sequence). The CDR3 extends over 15 amino acids. Germline trimming cut 1 base from V and 9 bases from J; bases unmatched to any gene: 8. The CDR3 nucleotides are TGTGCCAGCAGCCAAGTCCCCAGGGGGCGGATTGAGCAGTTCTTC. Its translation: CASSQVPRGRIEQFF.

The chain joins TRBV19 to TRBJ1-5; 9 bases fit TRBD1. With V trimmed by 3 bases and J by 2 bases, 5 bases remained unmatched. Germline lookup yields CDR1 LNHDA and CDR2 SQIVND (reference sequence). This CDR3 contains 16 residues. DNA for the CDR3: TGTGCCAGTAGTATCACAGGGGGCGAGGGCAATCAGCCCCAGCATTTT. Translating gives CASSITGGEGNQPQHF. Variable domain in full (rest from reference TRBV19 and TRBJ1-5): DGGITQSPKYLFRKEGQNVTLSCEQNLNHDAMYWYRQDPGQGLRLIYYSQIVNDFQKGDIAEGYSVSREKKESFPLTVTSAQKNPTAFYLCASSITGGEGNQPQHFGDGTRLSIL.

The chain combines TRBV19 with TRBJ2-2; 7 bases fit TRBD1. The V gene's germline CDR1 is LNHDA and CDR2 SQIVND (reference sequence). Germline trimming cut 3 bases from V and 1 base from J; bases unmatched to any gene: 8. The length of the CDR3 is 17 residues. Written as DNA, the CDR3 is TGTGCCAGTAGTATGCGTACCGGGACAGAGAACACCGGGGAGCTGTTTTTT. Residues: CASSMRTGTENTGELFF.

The V gene is TRBV5-1, the J gene TRBJ2-3, with D perhaps matching TRBD1 (5 bases). The CDR3 contains 14 residues. In germline, CDR1 is SGHRS, CDR2 YFSETQ. The V end lost 4 bases, the J end lost 5 bases, and 14 bases lay between the germline ends. CDR3 amino acids: CASSLKSRGDTQYF. CDR3 sequence (DNA): TGCGCCAGCAGCCTTAAATCAAGGGGAGATACGCAGTATTTT. Full variable domain (rest looked up from reference TRBV5-1 and TRBJ2-3): KAGVTQTPRYLIKTRGQQVTLSCSPISGHRSVSWYQQTPGQGLQFLFEYFSETQRNKGNFPGRFSGRQFSNSRSEMNVSTLELGDSALYLCASSLKSRGDTQYFGPGTRLTVL.